This is a list of T cell receptor beta chains from one sample in a study of blood T cell repertoires in COVID-19. TCRdb's table, derived via immunoSEQ multiplex PCR, lists solely in-frame clones and lacks some. The top ten clones hold about 0.6% of a sample with approximately 440,000 clones, around 90% of them seen once. Sequencing input: PBMCs or T cells enriched from blood (not recorded which). Source of these receptors: a man younger than 35 who had recovered from COVID-19. CDR3s include the opening cysteine and the closing phenylalanine or tryptophan. D genes are given only for firm matches. A row's size may be missing; if present it is once, few, many or a size class.

v_gene: TRBV28; j_gene: TRBJ2-6; abundance: NA; d_gene: NA; CDR3nt: TGTGCCACCGCAGGGGCTGGGGCCAACGTCCTGACTTTC; CDR3aa: CATAGAGANVLTF
v_gene: TRBV7-9; j_gene: TRBJ1-2; abundance: NA; d_gene: NA; CDR3nt: TGTGCCAGCAGCTCGTCGGGGGGCTGGGGCTATGGCTACACCTTC; CDR3aa: CASSSSGGWGYGYTF
v_gene: TRBV7-9; j_gene: TRBJ1-4; abundance: NA; d_gene: TRBD1; CDR3nt: TGTGCCAGCAGCTTAGGGGACAGGGCTGGTAATGAAAAACTGTTTTTT; CDR3aa: CASSLGDRAGNEKLFF
v_gene: TRBV5-5; j_gene: TRBJ1-5; abundance: NA; d_gene: NA; CDR3nt: TGTGCCAGCAGCCCTAGTGGGGAGCCCCATCAGCCCCAGCATTTT; CDR3aa: CASSPSGEPHQPQHF
v_gene: TRBV6-2/TRBV6-3; j_gene: TRBJ2-7; abundance: once; d_gene: NA; CDR3nt: TGTGCCAGCAGTTTTAACTCCTACGAGCAGTACTTC; CDR3aa: CASSFNSYEQYF
v_gene: TRBV7-9; j_gene: TRBJ1-2; abundance: NA; d_gene: NA; CDR3nt: TGTGCCAGCAGCCCGGGGGGGGCAGTTGTTGGCTATGGCTACACCTTC; CDR3aa: CASSPGGAVVGYGYTF
v_gene: TRBV5-5; j_gene: TRBJ1-4; abundance: NA; d_gene: NA; CDR3nt: TGTGCCAGCAGCTTGTGGCAGGGAGGCACTAATGAAAAACTGTTTTTT; CDR3aa: CASSLWQGGTNEKLFF
v_gene: TRBV5-6; j_gene: TRBJ1-2; abundance: NA; d_gene: TRBD1; CDR3nt: TGTGCCAGCAGCTCATGGGACAGATCTCACTATGGCTACACCTTC; CDR3aa: CASSSWDRSHYGYTF
v_gene: TRBV3-1/TRBV3-2; j_gene: TRBJ1-1; abundance: NA; d_gene: NA; CDR3nt: TGTGCCAGCAGCCAATTAGCGGGCACTGAAGCTTTCTTT; CDR3aa: CASSQLAGTEAFF
v_gene: TRBV19; j_gene: TRBJ1-2; abundance: NA; d_gene: NA; CDR3nt: TGTGCCAGTACCCTTGGACAGAAAGCTAACTATGGCTACACCTTC; CDR3aa: CASTLGQKANYGYTF
v_gene: TRBV28; j_gene: TRBJ2-7; abundance: NA; d_gene: TRBD2; CDR3nt: TGTGCCAGCAGTCCAGCACAACTTACTAGCGGGAGCTACGAGCAGTACTTC; CDR3aa: CASSPAQLTSGSYEQYF
v_gene: TRBV2; j_gene: TRBJ1-2; abundance: NA; d_gene: NA; CDR3nt: TGTGCCAGCAGTGTGGGTCCCCTTGGCCGAAGGGGTAGAGGCTACACCTTC; CDR3aa: CASSVGPLGRRGRGYTF
v_gene: TRBV7-9; j_gene: TRBJ2-7; abundance: NA; d_gene: TRBD1; CDR3nt: TGTGCCAGCAGCTCAACCACGGGACAGGGGGTTTCCGAGCAGTACTTC; CDR3aa: CASSSTTGQGVSEQYF
v_gene: TRBV20-1; j_gene: TRBJ1-1; abundance: NA; d_gene: NA; CDR3nt: TGCAGTGCTAGTCTACCCTCAGGTAAAACTGAAGCTTTCTTT; CDR3aa: CSASLPSGKTEAFF
v_gene: TRBV12-3/TRBV12-4; j_gene: TRBJ1-2; abundance: NA; d_gene: NA; CDR3nt: TGTGCCAGCCGACAAACTAACTATGGCTACACCTTC; CDR3aa: CASRQTNYGYTF
v_gene: TRBV27; j_gene: TRBJ1-5; abundance: NA; d_gene: NA; CDR3nt: TGTGCCAGCAGTTACGGTTCGGGGCCCCAGCATTTT; CDR3aa: CASSYGSGPQHF
v_gene: TRBV4-1; j_gene: TRBJ2-5; abundance: NA; d_gene: TRBD2; CDR3nt: TGCGCCAGCAGCCAAGTCGTACTACCGGGACTAGCGGCGGAGGAGACCCAGTACTTC; CDR3aa: CASSQVVLPGLAAEETQYF
v_gene: TRBV3-1/TRBV3-2; j_gene: TRBJ1-5; abundance: NA; d_gene: NA; CDR3nt: TGTGCCAGCAGCCAAGCGGGTGGAAATCAGCCCCAGCATTTT; CDR3aa: CASSQAGGNQPQHF
v_gene: TRBV23-1; j_gene: TRBJ1-2; abundance: NA; d_gene: NA; CDR3nt: TGCGCCAGCAGTCACCTTATGGCAGCTTCGACTATCTATGGCTACACCTTC; CDR3aa: CASSHLMAASTIYGYTF
v_gene: TRBV6-5; j_gene: TRBJ2-7; abundance: NA; d_gene: TRBD2; CDR3nt: TGTGCCAGCACCCGGGACTACCGCTCCTACGAGCAGTACTTC; CDR3aa: CASTRDYRSYEQYF
v_gene: TRBV12-5; j_gene: TRBJ2-7; abundance: NA; d_gene: TRBD1; CDR3nt: TGTGCTAGTGGTTTGGTCGTGGGACAGGGCTTCCACGAGCAGTACTTC; CDR3aa: CASGLVVGQGFHEQYF
v_gene: TRBV27; j_gene: TRBJ1-5; abundance: NA; d_gene: NA; CDR3nt: TGTGCCAGCAGTTTGGGAGGTCAGCCCCAGCATTTT; CDR3aa: CASSLGGQPQHF
v_gene: TRBV29-1; j_gene: TRBJ2-3; abundance: few; d_gene: TRBD1; CDR3nt: TGCAGCGTTGAAGGGGGGACAGGGGTGAGGGGTCCAGATACGCAGTATTTT; CDR3aa: CSVEGGTGVRGPDTQYF
v_gene: TRBV11-2; j_gene: TRBJ1-2; abundance: NA; d_gene: TRBD1; CDR3nt: TGTGCCAGCAGCCCCAGGGGGTGGCGGAACTATGGCTACACCTTC; CDR3aa: CASSPRGWRNYGYTF
v_gene: TRBV5-1; j_gene: TRBJ2-7; abundance: NA; d_gene: NA; CDR3nt: TGCGCCAGCAGCTTGGCAGGGTCCACCTACGAGCAGTACTTC; CDR3aa: CASSLAGSTYEQYF
v_gene: TRBV6-5; j_gene: TRBJ1-2; abundance: NA; d_gene: NA; CDR3nt: TGTGCCAGCAGTTACTCCGGGTACTCCCCCTACACCTTC; CDR3aa: CASSYSGYSPYTF
v_gene: TRBV4-1; j_gene: TRBJ2-7; abundance: NA; d_gene: NA; CDR3nt: TGCGCCAGCAGCCAAGGGCAGAGTCGAGGGGGCTACGAGCAGTACTTC; CDR3aa: CASSQGQSRGGYEQYF
v_gene: TRBV5-3; j_gene: TRBJ1-5; abundance: NA; d_gene: TRBD1; CDR3nt: TGTGCCAGAAGCTGGGGACAGGGGGACTTAAGCAATCAGCCCCAGCATTTT; CDR3aa: CARSWGQGDLSNQPQHF
v_gene: TRBV5-1; j_gene: TRBJ2-7; abundance: once; d_gene: NA; CDR3nt: TGCGCCAGCAGCATTCCGGGACAACTCGAGCAGTACTTC; CDR3aa: CASSIPGQLEQYF
v_gene: TRBV4-1; j_gene: TRBJ1-4; abundance: NA; d_gene: NA; CDR3nt: TGCGCCAGCAGCCGGGTGGGGCTCAATGAAAAACTGTTTTTT; CDR3aa: CASSRVGLNEKLFF
v_gene: TRBV5-1; j_gene: TRBJ1-1; abundance: NA; d_gene: TRBD1; CDR3nt: TGCGCCAGCAGCGAACAGGCGGGACAGATCACTGAAGCTTTCTTT; CDR3aa: CASSEQAGQITEAFF
v_gene: TRBV7-2; j_gene: TRBJ2-7; abundance: NA; d_gene: TRBD2; CDR3nt: TGTGCCAGCAGTCTTAGCGGGAGCTCCTACGAGCAGTACTTC; CDR3aa: CASSLSGSSYEQYF
v_gene: TRBV20-1; j_gene: TRBJ1-6; abundance: NA; d_gene: NA; CDR3nt: TGCAGTGCTAGTCGGCAGGGAAGCCTCCACTTT; CDR3aa: CSASRQGSLHF
v_gene: TRBV7-9; j_gene: TRBJ1-1; abundance: NA; d_gene: NA; CDR3nt: TGTGCCAGCGGCCCGACAGAGAACACTGAAGCTTTCTTT; CDR3aa: CASGPTENTEAFF
v_gene: TRBV7-8; j_gene: TRBJ1-1; abundance: NA; d_gene: NA; CDR3nt: TGTGCCAGCAGCCAGACAGTAAACACTGAAGCTTTCTTT; CDR3aa: CASSQTVNTEAFF
v_gene: TRBV28; j_gene: TRBJ2-7; abundance: NA; d_gene: NA; CDR3nt: TGTGCCAGCACCCCAGACACTAGGAGGATCTACGAGCAGTACTTC; CDR3aa: CASTPDTRRIYEQYF
v_gene: TRBV12-3/TRBV12-4; j_gene: TRBJ1-5; abundance: few; d_gene: NA; CDR3nt: TGTGCCAGCATGGCAGGGAGCAATCAGCCCCAGCATTTT; CDR3aa: CASMAGSNQPQHF
v_gene: TRBV7-2; j_gene: TRBJ2-3; abundance: NA; d_gene: NA; CDR3nt: TGTGCCAGCCCCCCTGGAGGAGGGCTTAGCACAGATACGCAGTATTTT; CDR3aa: CASPPGGGLSTDTQYF
v_gene: TRBV9; j_gene: TRBJ2-1; abundance: NA; d_gene: TRBD2; CDR3nt: TGTGCCAGCAGCGTAGCGGGAGGGCGCGATGAGCAGTTCTTC; CDR3aa: CASSVAGGRDEQFF
v_gene: TRBV11-2; j_gene: TRBJ1-3; abundance: NA; d_gene: NA; CDR3nt: TGTGCCAGCAGTCTAACAGGGCTTGGAAACACCATATATTTT; CDR3aa: CASSLTGLGNTIYF
v_gene: TRBV19; j_gene: TRBJ2-5; abundance: NA; d_gene: TRBD2; CDR3nt: TGTGCCAGTAGTAAGGCGACTAGCTCAATTGGGTACCAAGAGACCCAGTACTTC; CDR3aa: CASSKATSSIGYQETQYF
v_gene: TRBV3-1/TRBV3-2; j_gene: TRBJ1-4; abundance: NA; d_gene: TRBD1; CDR3nt: TGTGCCAGCAGCCAACCCGGGACAGATGAAAAACTGTTTTTT; CDR3aa: CASSQPGTDEKLFF
v_gene: TRBV7-3; j_gene: TRBJ1-2; abundance: NA; d_gene: NA; CDR3nt: TGTGCCAGCCTCCCCACCAGGGAAGGTGTCTATGGCTACACCTTC; CDR3aa: CASLPTREGVYGYTF
v_gene: TRBV4-1; j_gene: TRBJ2-2; abundance: NA; d_gene: TRBD2; CDR3nt: TGCGCCAGCAGGTTTACTAGCGGGGGGACCCCCGGCGGGGAGCTGTTTTTT; CDR3aa: CASRFTSGGTPGGELFF
v_gene: TRBV12-5; j_gene: TRBJ2-7; abundance: NA; d_gene: TRBD2; CDR3nt: TGTGCGCCGGGACTAGCGCTCTACGAGCAGTACTTC; CDR3aa: CAPGLALYEQYF
v_gene: TRBV19; j_gene: TRBJ2-7; abundance: few; d_gene: TRBD1; CDR3nt: TGTGCCAGTAGCTCATTTTCGGACAGGCCCTACGAGCAGTACTTC; CDR3aa: CASSSFSDRPYEQYF
v_gene: TRBV2; j_gene: TRBJ1-6; abundance: NA; d_gene: TRBD1; CDR3nt: TGTGCCAGCAGTGAGGGGACAGGGGTTAATTCACCCCTCCACTTT; CDR3aa: CASSEGTGVNSPLHF
v_gene: TRBV6-5; j_gene: TRBJ2-1; abundance: few; d_gene: NA; CDR3nt: TGTGCCAGCGGGGCACCCGGGGAGCAGTTCTTC; CDR3aa: CASGAPGEQFF
v_gene: TRBV30; j_gene: TRBJ2-2; abundance: NA; d_gene: NA; CDR3nt: TGTGCCTGGAGTCGGGGAGACACCGGGGAGCTGTTTTTT; CDR3aa: CAWSRGDTGELFF
v_gene: TRBV9; j_gene: TRBJ2-2; abundance: NA; d_gene: NA; CDR3nt: TGTGCCAGCAGCGCCACCACAGGGACGGTCGGGGAGCTGTTTTTT; CDR3aa: CASSATTGTVGELFF
v_gene: TRBV11-3; j_gene: TRBJ1-2; abundance: NA; d_gene: NA; CDR3nt: TGTGCCAGCAGCTTAGATCGGGTTGGCTACACCTTC; CDR3aa: CASSLDRVGYTF
v_gene: TRBV18; j_gene: TRBJ2-3; abundance: NA; d_gene: NA; CDR3nt: TGTGCCAGCTCCCTTAACCCCGGGGACACAGATACGCAGTATTTT; CDR3aa: CASSLNPGDTDTQYF
v_gene: TRBV10-3; j_gene: TRBJ1-1; abundance: NA; d_gene: TRBD1; CDR3nt: TGTGCCATCAGTGCGGGACAGGGGGCTTTCTTT; CDR3aa: CAISAGQGAFF
v_gene: TRBV7-9; j_gene: TRBJ1-2; abundance: NA; d_gene: NA; CDR3nt: TGTGCCAGCAAACTCGACACAGGGATCCACACCTTC; CDR3aa: CASKLDTGIHTF
v_gene: TRBV7-9; j_gene: TRBJ2-1; abundance: NA; d_gene: TRBD2; CDR3nt: TGTGCCAGCAGCTTAGATCGTAGCGGGGGGTACAATGAGCAGTTCTTC; CDR3aa: CASSLDRSGGYNEQFF
v_gene: TRBV29-1; j_gene: TRBJ2-5; abundance: NA; d_gene: NA; CDR3nt: TGCAGCGTTTTTAAAGAGACCCAGTACTTC; CDR3aa: CSVFKETQYF
v_gene: TRBV5-1; j_gene: TRBJ2-5; abundance: NA; d_gene: NA; CDR3nt: TGCGCCAGCAGCCCAGGCGCAGGGGTCCAAGAGACCCAGTACTTC; CDR3aa: CASSPGAGVQETQYF
v_gene: TRBV10-2; j_gene: TRBJ1-1; abundance: NA; d_gene: TRBD1; CDR3nt: TGCGCCAGCACCTTCGGGACAGGGGGCACTGAAGCTTTCTTT; CDR3aa: CASTFGTGGTEAFF
v_gene: TRBV20-1; j_gene: TRBJ1-6; abundance: few; d_gene: TRBD1; CDR3nt: TGCAGTGCTAGTAAGGGGGCGGAGAGGGATTCACCCCTCCACTTT; CDR3aa: CSASKGAERDSPLHF